The T cell receptor (beta chain) under discussion was sequenced for a study of cytomegalovirus exposure and HLA in healthy donors. Study context: Researchers found that approximately 77% of over 350 genotyped donors fell within the Caucasian-associated ancestry cluster.

On this clone itself: The antigen is not known. The junction and the germline gene differ at one end; a read error may be behind it.

Germline V gives CDR1 MNHNS, CDR2 SASEGT. The CDR3 runs 16 residues. Donors consisted of healthy bone marrow donors. Study-wide findings and caveats: Using the classifier, cytomegalovirus status was reportedly diagnosed with high specificity and sensitivity.

Researchers ran the PCR with 60 Vbeta and 13 Jbeta primers. Profiled with immunoSEQ multiplex PCR; TCRdb holds only in-frame clones, not every one. The sample has about 89,000 clones; about four fifths are singletons. Sequenced input: PBMCs. This TCR was sampled from a female donor in good health and CMV-seropositive. This chain connects TRBV6-1 to TRBJ2-1, with 12 bases that match TRBD2. The CDR3 nucleotides read TGTGCCCGCAGTGAGACTAGCGGGGGCTCCTACAATGAGCAGTTCTTC. Translating it yields CARSETSGGSYNEQFF.